This T cell receptor beta chain is drawn from a study of early T cells in non-severe SARS-CoV-2 infection. Whole-study context: Sequencing of unsorted whole blood was done on bulk RNA, leaving chains unpaired. Study results and caveats: Anti-spike CD8 specificities were favored by VDJdb matching, whose results missed private and CD4 specificities.

Each cDNA molecule carried a unique molecular identifier. TCRdb reprocessed the 5' RACE reads via MiXCR and lists one record per CDR3 protein. This sample has tens of thousands of distinct CDR3 sequences, with around 8% found just once. CDR1 is SEHNR, CDR2 FQNEAQ, per germline (reference sequence). V was cut by 5 bases and J by 7 bases, with 14 bases left in between. The CDR3 length is 13 residues. This clonotype was counted ten times or more. As yet, its antigen is unknown. This receptor was identified in an adult who was a healthcare worker with PCR-confirmed SARS-CoV-2 infection or an uninfected control (not recorded which). Sequenced material: whole blood, taken at baseline. This chain joins TRBV7-9 and TRBJ1-2; D ambiguous. CDR3 protein: CASSDGSPPGYTF. Here the CDR3 DNA reads TGTGCCAGCAGCGATGGGTCCCCTCCTGGCTACACCTTC. Together with reference TRBV7-9 and TRBJ1-2, the CDR3 gives the full variable domain: DTGVSQNPRHKITKRGQNVTFRCDPISEHNRLYWYRQTLGQGPEFLTYFQNEAQLEKSRLLSDRFSAERPKGSFSTLEIQRTEQGDSAMYLCASSDGSPPGYTFGSGTRLTVV.